The entry below gives a single TCR beta chain sequence along with its context. Antigen: not known. Among the donors, all were Caucasian adults who lived in Nashville, Tennessee. Genomic DNA from unsorted samples was obtained from around 93 million PBMCs (per sample). This specimen comes from a study of shared clonotypes between healthy human individuals. Study conclusions and caveats: It was the few donors that limited the genetic and exposure-history diversity represented.

The CDR3 runs to 15 residues. V was clipped by 2 bases and J by 1 base, with 9 bases between them. Germline V lookup: CDR1 SGHTA, CDR2 FQGNSA. Produced via immunoSEQ multiplex PCR; TCRdb's table is partial and in-frame only. The sample lists 450,000 to 500,000 clones, more than 75% occurring once. The sequence was collected from a woman aged 40 to 50 in good health. Some clones in this sample may be carry-over from other donors' samples. The rearrangement joins TRBV7-2 to TRBJ1-3; D is uncertain. Sequenced material: PBMCs. CDR3 region: CASSLTRGSGNTIYF. In nucleotides, the CDR3 is TGTGCCAGCAGCTTAACCCGGGGTTCTGGAAACACCATATATTTT.